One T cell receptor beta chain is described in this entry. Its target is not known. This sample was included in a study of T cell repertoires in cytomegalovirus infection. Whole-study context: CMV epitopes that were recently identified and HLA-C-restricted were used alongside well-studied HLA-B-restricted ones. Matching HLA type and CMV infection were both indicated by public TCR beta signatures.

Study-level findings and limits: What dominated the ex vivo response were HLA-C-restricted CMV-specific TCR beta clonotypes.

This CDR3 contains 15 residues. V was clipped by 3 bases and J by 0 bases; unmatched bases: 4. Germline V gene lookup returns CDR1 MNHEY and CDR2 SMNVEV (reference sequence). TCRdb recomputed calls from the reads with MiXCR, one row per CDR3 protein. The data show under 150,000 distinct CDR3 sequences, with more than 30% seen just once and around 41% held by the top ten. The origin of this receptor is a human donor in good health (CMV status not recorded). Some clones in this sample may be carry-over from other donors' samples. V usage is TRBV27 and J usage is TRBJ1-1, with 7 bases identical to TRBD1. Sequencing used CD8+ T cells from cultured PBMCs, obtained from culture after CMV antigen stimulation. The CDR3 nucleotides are TGTGCCAGCAGTTTTCAGACAGGGTTGAACACTGAAGCTTTCTTT. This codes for CASSFQTGLNTEAFF.